The clone carrying this TCR beta chain turned up a few times. Original methodology: By means of reference gene primer amplification, nucleated cell counts were estimated. Sequencing used immunoSEQ multiplex PCR; TCRdb keeps in-frame clones, though not all of them. That table is the source of V, J and clone size, and D and trimming were worked out from the DNA. The sample records under 200,000 clones, approximately 79% being singletons. These data originate in a study of blood T cell repertoires in COVID-19. Study summary: There were acute and convalescent COVID-19 samples, and they came from the United States, Italy and Spain. Sources were T cells, B-cell-depleted T cells, or PBMCs; the material itself was cDNA or gDNA.

Trimming removed 2 bases from V and 11 bases from J; junction bases left unmatched: 12. The CDR3 covers 15 residues. The sequence came from a man in his sixties with active or convalescent COVID-19. The source material was peripheral blood. V is TRBV23-1 and J is TRBJ1-1, with TRBD1 identical over 9 bases. TRBV23-1 is designated an ORF whose function remains uncertain. The DNA for the CDR3 is TGCGCCAGCAGTCAAAATCGGGGACAGGGTCCGTGGGCTTTCTTT. It translates to CASSQNRGQGPWAFF.